A selection of T cell receptor beta chains follows, all from one sample in a study of shared clonotypes between healthy human individuals. Here immunoSEQ multiplex PCR was the method, and the copy in TCRdb shows in-frame clones only, minus some. In the table there are about 1.1 million clones, approximately 77% of which are singletons. The sequenced sample was memory CD4+ T cells from PBMCs. The source of these receptors is a man between 18 and 29 years old in good health. Some clones in this sample may be carry-over from other donors' samples. Each CDR3 is given with its conserved first and last residue. D genes are given only for firm matches. Rows give clone size only sometimes, using once, few, many, or a class for an expanded clone.

.	TRBJ2-2	.	TRBV5-1	CASSSNANTGELFF	TGCGCCAGCAGCTCGAACGCGAACACCGGGGAGCTGTTTTTT
.	TRBJ2-1	.	TRBV7-9	CATQPAHNEQFF	TGTGCCACCCAGCCAGCCCACAATGAGCAGTTCTTC
few	TRBJ1-5	.	TRBV28	CASMIPAQPQHF	TGTGCCAGCATGATACCGGCTCAGCCCCAGCATTTT
.	TRBJ2-1	.	TRBV4-1	CASSHPMRYNEQFF	TGCGCCAGCAGCCACCCAATGCGGTACAATGAGCAGTTCTTC
.	TRBJ1-1	.	TRBV7-9	CASSSDGTPGREAFF	TGTGCCAGCAGCTCAGACGGGACGCCCGGACGTGAAGCTTTCTTT
.	TRBJ1-2	.	TRBV28	CASSPPRAGSGANYGYTF	TGTGCCAGCAGTCCACCTCGGGCAGGGAGTGGGGCAAACTATGGCTACACCTTC
.	TRBJ1-4	.	TRBV6-9	CASTMGWGTNEKLFF	TGTGCCAGCACTATGGGGTGGGGTACTAATGAAAAACTGTTTTTT
once	TRBJ2-3	TRBD1	TRBV7-9	CASSLYSRDRGTDTQYF	TGTGCCAGCAGCTTATACTCCCGGGACAGGGGGACAGATACGCAGTATTTT
few	TRBJ1-5	.	TRBV2	CASRTESGGNQPQHF	TGTGCCAGCAGAACAGAGAGCGGGGGCAATCAGCCCCAGCATTTT
.	TRBJ1-3	.	TRBV2	CASSASREGNTIYF	TGTGCCAGCAGTGCCTCACGAGAAGGAAACACCATATATTTT
.	TRBJ1-2	.	TRBV7-2	CASSLRADPNYGYTF	TGTGCCAGCAGCTTAAGGGCAGATCCTAACTATGGCTACACCTTC
.	TRBJ2-2	.	TRBV7-3	CASSSTGAGELFF	TGTGCCAGCAGCAGCACAGGAGCCGGGGAGCTGTTTTTT
.	TRBJ1-1	.	TRBV5-4	CATSISGGLDTEAFF	TGTGCCACTTCAATTTCGGGGGGCCTGGACACTGAAGCTTTCTTT
.	TRBJ2-7	.	TRBV27	CASSSQGREQYF	TGTGCCAGCAGTTCACAGGGTCGAGAGCAGTACTTC
.	TRBJ2-1	.	TRBV11-2	CASSWTGVRYNEQFF	TGTGCCAGCAGCTGGACGGGAGTTCGCTACAATGAGCAGTTCTTC
.	TRBJ2-1	.	TRBV6-5	CASSLGGGPTGQFF	TGTGCCAGCAGTCTGGGGGGGGGCCCCACCGGGCAGTTCTTC
.	TRBJ1-2	.	TRBV29-1	CSVDSRGGPYGYTF	TGCAGCGTTGATTCGCGGGGGGGTCCCTATGGCTACACCTTC
.	TRBJ2-1	TRBD2	TRBV10-1	CASSEPGTSGASYNEQFF	TGCGCCAGCAGTGAGCCCGGGACTAGCGGGGCATCCTACAATGAGCAGTTCTTC
.	TRBJ2-3	.	TRBV6-5	CASSYSLGTDTQYF	TGTGCCAGCAGTTACTCGTTGGGCACAGATACGCAGTATTTT
.	TRBJ2-4	TRBD1	TRBV5-1	CASSWTGTGKNIQYF	TGCGCCAGCAGCTGGACCGGGACAGGCAAAAACATTCAGTACTTC
.	TRBJ2-5	TRBD2	TRBV5-1	CASSLILAGEETQYF	TGCGCCAGCAGCTTGATACTAGCGGGAGAAGAGACCCAGTACTTC
.	TRBJ2-3	.	TRBV4-1	CASSQPRGGFDTQYF	TGCGCCAGCAGCCAACCCAGGGGGGGTTTTGATACGCAGTATTTT
.	TRBJ2-1	.	TRBV28	CASSPTGGPREQFF	TGTGCCAGCAGTCCCACCGGCGGGCCCCGAGAGCAGTTCTTC
.	TRBJ2-7	.	TRBV7-7	CASSLGEDLEQYF	TGTGCCAGCAGCTTGGGGGAGGATCTCGAGCAGTACTTC
.	TRBJ2-7	.	TRBV6-5	CASRGHLLSYEQYF	TGTGCCAGCAGAGGGCACCTTCTCTCCTACGAGCAGTACTTC
few	TRBJ1-3	.	TRBV28	CASQTGRSGNTIYF	TGTGCCAGCCAGACAGGCCGCTCTGGAAACACCATATATTTT
few	TRBJ2-3	.	TRBV5-6	CASSLGFRADTQYF	TGTGCCAGCAGCTTGGGATTCCGTGCAGATACGCAGTATTTT
.	TRBJ1-2	.	TRBV28	CASRRLPLGGYGYTF	TGTGCCAGCAGACGTCTCCCTTTGGGAGGCTATGGCTACACCTTC
.	TRBJ1-3	.	TRBV28	CASGLSGNTIYF	TGTGCCAGCGGACTCTCTGGAAACACCATATATTTT
.	TRBJ2-3	TRBD2	TRBV7-9	CASNWGLAGLSLSTDTQYF	TGTGCCAGCAACTGGGGGCTAGCGGGTCTTAGCCTCAGCACAGATACGCAGTATTTT
.	TRBJ1-5	.	TRBV19	CASSAGFFNQPQHF	TGTGCCAGTAGTGCAGGGTTCTTCAATCAGCCCCAGCATTTT
.	TRBJ2-7	TRBD2	TRBV5-5	CASSLGEGLAEYEQYF	TGTGCCAGCAGCTTGGGGGAGGGACTAGCGGAATACGAGCAGTACTTC
.	TRBJ1-2	TRBD1	TRBV5-1	CASSPGQGNYGYTF	TGCGCCAGCAGCCCGGGACAGGGAAACTATGGCTACACCTTC